This T cell receptor (beta chain) stems from a study of cytomegalovirus exposure and HLA in healthy donors. Looking at the study overall: It was reported in a later analysis that the same platform had been used for the 120 validation repertoires as for the 666 first-cohort repertoires.

Germline lookup yields CDR1 SGHTA and CDR2 FQGNSA. V was cut by 4 bases and J by 5 bases, with 20 bases left in between. The CDR3 has 16 amino acids. About this clone itself: Its antigen is not identified.

Findings and caveats of the study: Cytomegalovirus status, reportedly, was diagnosed with high specificity and sensitivity by the classifier. Three CMV-associated chains were confirmed in vitro to be specific for CMV antigens. Most TCR sequences were rare, but some public TCRs occurred in many donors.

Some clones are missing from TCRdb's copy, which holds only in-frame ones; the method was immunoSEQ multiplex PCR. The data contain 150,000 to 200,000 clones, around 96% of them seen just once; the ten biggest clones take up 0.89%. The clonotype comes from a woman in her late teens or twenties in good health and CMV-seronegative. The V gene is TRBV7-2, the J gene TRBJ2-5; D possibly corresponds to TRBD2 (5 bases). Material for sequencing was PBMCs. The CDR3 protein is CASSYDTSRGMETQYF. In DNA form, the CDR3 reads TGTGCCAGCAGCTACGACACATCCAGAGGGATGGAGACCCAGTACTTC.